A selection of T cell receptor beta chains follows, all from one sample in a study of tumor and adjacent non-tumor tissue in lung cancer. TCRdb analysed the multiplex PCR reads with MiXCR anew, one entry per CDR3 protein. The table records 40,000 to 50,000 distinct CDR3 sequences, about two thirds of them present only once. The specimen was distant non-tumor lung tissue. Every receptor here comes from a woman aged 70-85 years with non-small cell lung cancer. CDR3s include the opening cysteine and the closing phenylalanine or tryptophan. A D gene is named only where the DNA matches it firmly. Clone size, where shown, is once, few, many, or a class for clones that have expanded.

J gene,D gene,clone size,V gene,CDR3 protein,CDR3 DNA
TRBJ2-3,.,.,TRBV12-3/TRBV12-4,CASSDLAGWQTDTQYF,TGTGCCAGTAGTGATTTGGCGGGATGGCAAACAGATACGCAGTATTTT
TRBJ1-1,.,.,TRBV29-1,CSVARGKGTEAIF,TGCAGTGTGGCGCGGGGAAAAGGCACCGAAGCTATCTTT
TRBJ2-3,TRBD2,once,TRBV29-1,CSAEAVGGMADTQYF,TGCAGCGCTGAGGCCGTGGGGGGGATGGCGGATACGCAGTATTTT
TRBJ1-2,.,.,TRBV6-1,CASSEGQRFGYGYTF,TGTGCCAGCAGTGAAGGTCAGAGATTCGGCTATGGCTACACCTTC
TRBJ2-2,TRBD2,once,TRBV7-3,CASSLTPSGRNRGELFF,TGTGCCAGCAGCTTAACCCCTAGCGGGCGGAACAGAGGGGAGCTGTTTTTT
TRBJ2-3,.,few,TRBV6-5,CASSYSSMNTDTQYF,TGTGCTAGCAGTTACTCGTCTATGAACACAGATACACAGTATTTT
TRBJ2-7,TRBD1,few,TRBV11-1,CAGNFRDRGPYEQYF,TGTGCCGGCAACTTCCGGGACAGGGGTCCCTACGAACAGTACTTC
TRBJ2-5,TRBD1,once,TRBV5-1,CASSYLGQGTKTQYF,TGCGCCAGCAGCTACCTGGGACAGGGGACGAAGACCCAGTACTTC
TRBJ2-3,.,many,TRBV20-1,CSASPTDTQYF,TGCAGTGCTTCCCCCACAGATACGCAGTATTTT
TRBJ2-7,TRBD1,many,TRBV7-9,CASSFGGGQGVLYEQYF,TGTGCCAGCAGCTTTGGCGGGGGACAGGGGGTACTCTACGAGCAGTACTTC